Given below is one T cell receptor (beta chain) in context. The sample comes from a study of T cell responses to AZD1222 COVID-19 vaccine. Produced via immunoSEQ multiplex PCR; TCRdb's table is partial and in-frame only. The sample lists approximately 120,000 clones, around 85% occurring once. Germline CDR1 reads SGHAT; CDR2 reads FQNNGV. The V segment lost 3 bases and the J segment 6 bases; nucleotides outside the gene matches: 9. The CDR3 covers 15 residues. The chain is built from TRBV11-2 and TRBJ1-2; 8 positions agree with TRBD1. Sequencing used peripheral blood, obtained 28 days after the second AZD1222 dose. This clonotype was obtained from an adult who received the AZD1222 COVID-19 vaccine. CDR3 amino acids: CASSLRRDRSHGYTF. The DNA of the CDR3 is TGTGCCAGCAGCTTGCGACGGGACAGGTCGCATGGCTACACCTTC.